These 13 T cell receptor beta chains were sequenced from one sample in a study of cytomegalovirus exposure and HLA in healthy donors. The PCR was carried out with 60 Vbeta primers and 13 Jbeta primers. Libraries were prepared by immunoSEQ multiplex PCR; TCRdb keeps only in-frame clonotypes and omits some of them. The table lists 66,000 or so clones, about 90% of them singletons. Sequencing input: PBMCs. The origin of the receptors is a man younger than 40 in good health and CMV-seropositive.

The J gene is TRBJ1-4, the V gene TRBV27, with a weak D call TRBD1 (6 bases). V gave up 5 bases and J gave up 1 base, with 11 bases separating them. The CDR3 extends over 15 amino acids. Germline V lookup: CDR1 MNHEY, CDR2 SMNVEV (reference sequence). The DNA for the CDR3 is TGTGCCAGCAGTCCCGGGACAATAACTAATGAAAAACTGTTTTTT. It yields the protein CASSPGTITNEKLFF.

The rearrangement joins TRBV6-5 to TRBJ1-2; 7 bases map to TRBD1. The CDR3 totals 15 residues. The junction had 7 bases not matched to a gene; V was cut back by 6 bases and J by 0 bases. Germline V CDR1 and CDR2: MNHEY, SVGAGI. The chain's CDR3 is CASRPDRAPNYGYTF. In DNA, the CDR3 is TGTGCCAGCAGACCCGACAGGGCCCCTAACTATGGCTACACCTTC.

This clone was detected once. The chain carries TRBV15 and TRBJ2-7, with 10 nucleotides matching TRBD2. The CDR3 runs to 19 residues. The ends lost 0 bases at V and 7 bases at J; junction bases unmatched: 18. Germline V gene sequence: CDR1 LNHNV, CDR2 YYDKDF (reference sequence). In DNA, the CDR3 is TGTGCCACCAGCAGAGATCAGGGACGAAGCGGGAGGGGTCTTGGGGAGCAGTACTTC. It translates to CATSRDQGRSGRGLGEQYF. Looking up the rest from reference TRBV15 and TRBJ2-7 gives the full variable domain: DAMVIQNPRYQVTQFGKPVTLSCSQTLNHNVMYWYQQKSSQAPKLLFHYYDKDFNNEADTPDNFQSRRPNTSFCFLDIRSPGLGDTAMYLCATSRDQGRSGRGLGEQYFGPGTRLTVT.

Note on this clone: Other DNA variants within this sample encode the same CDR3. V gene TRBV15 combines with J gene TRBJ2-1; D possibly corresponds to TRBD1 (6 bases). Trimming left V 0 bases short and J 1 base short, with 7 bases between. Germline CDR1 and CDR2: LNHNV and YYDKDF (reference sequence). The CDR3 totals 15 residues. CDR3 bases: TGTGCCACCAGCAGAGAACAGGGATCCTACAATGAGCAGTTCTTC. This translates into CATSREQGSYNEQFF.

The chain recombines TRBV7-2 with TRBJ2-1; TRBD2 matches at 11 bases. V trimming: 1 base; J trimming: 6 bases; junction bases outside the gene matches: 5. This CDR3 is built from 16 residues. CDR1 SGHTA and CDR2 FQGNSA come from the germline V gene. In DNA form, the CDR3 reads TGTGCCAGCAGCTTAGACCTAGCGGGAGGCGGCAATGAGCAGTTCTTC. Its translation: CASSLDLAGGGNEQFF.

The count of this clone is one. This chain joins TRBV6-5 and TRBJ1-2; D gene ambiguous. The CDR3 is 13 residues long. From germline, CDR1 is MNHEY and CDR2 SVGAGI. Trimming took 5 bases from V and 14 from J, leaving 21 bases between them. CDR3 residues: CASSAPSLPSGTF. Here the CDR3 DNA reads TGTGCCAGCAGTGCCCCGTCACTGCCCTCCGGGACCTTC.

This clone was seen more than once but under ten times. CDR3 protein: CASSGGLAGVSGANVLTF. The CDR3 DNA reads TGTGCCAGCAGCGGAGGACTAGCGGGAGTCTCTGGGGCCAACGTCCTGACTTTC. This chain uses TRBV9 with TRBJ2-6; 13 nucleotides match TRBD2. After removal of 3 bases from V and 0 bases from J, the junction contained 3 bases not matched to a gene. The CDR3 consists of 18 residues. Germline V lookup: CDR1 SGDLS, CDR2 YYNGEE. Full variable domain (outside the CDR3, taken from reference TRBV9 and TRBJ2-6): DSGVTQTPKHLITATGQRVTLRCSPRSGDLSVYWYQQSLDQGLQFLIQYYNGEERAKGNILERFSAQQFPDLHSELNLSSLELGDSALYFCASSGGLAGVSGANVLTFGAGSRLTVL.

The gene calls are TRBV4-1 and TRBJ2-1; 9 nucleotides align to TRBD2. V trimming: 0 bases; J trimming: 9 bases; junction bases outside the gene matches: 12. The CDR3 extends over 17 amino acids. Germline V CDR1 and CDR2: MGHRA, YSYEKL. The CDR3 nucleotides read TGCGCCAGCAGCCAAGAGGGGAATAGCGGGAGCTTGGGTGAGCAGTTCTTC. Translated: CASSQEGNSGSLGEQFF.

The V gene is TRBV6-5, the J gene TRBJ2-1; D not certain. This CDR3 contains 13 residues. From germline, CDR1 is MNHEY and CDR2 SVGAGI. Trimming took off 6 bases at V and 4 bases at J, with 10 bases between the two ends. CDR3 amino acids: CASRTTGYNEQFF. The CDR3 DNA reads TGTGCCAGCAGGACCACCGGGTACAATGAGCAGTTCTTC.

This chain uses TRBV11-3 with TRBJ2-6; 8 nucleotides match TRBD1. The CDR3 is 16 residues long. The V gene's germline CDR1 is SGHNT and CDR2 YENEEA. Unmatched junction bases numbered 6, after V lost 5 bases and J lost 3 bases. DNA for the CDR3: TGTGCCAGCAGCGGGAGACAGGGGAGTGGGGCCAACGTCCTGACTTTC. Protein sequence: CASSGRQGSGANVLTF. The full variable domain, completed using reference TRBV11-3 and TRBJ2-6, is EAGVVQSPRYKIIEKKQPVAFWCNPISGHNTLYWYLQNLGQGPELLIRYENEEAVDDSQLPKDRFSAERLKGVDSTLKIQPAELGDSAVYLCASSGRQGSGANVLTFGAGSRLTVL.

Notes on this clone: Its ends do not fully match the called genes, so a read error is possible. The sample contains more than one DNA sequence encoding this CDR3. The rearrangement joins TRBV27 to TRBJ2-2, with 12 nucleotides matching TRBD2. Germline V CDR1 and CDR2: MNHEY, SMNVEV (reference sequence). The CDR3 sequence is 15 residues long. The DNA of the CDR3 is TGCGCCAGCAGAAGACTAGCGGGAGTCACCGGGGAGCTGTTTTTT. Protein sequence: CASRRLAGVTGELFF.

The chain couples TRBV28 to TRBJ2-5; D perhaps matches TRBD1 (6 bases). The CDR3 length is 19 residues. Germline CDR1 is MDHEN and CDR2 is SYDVKM. Trimming left V 6 bases short and J 1 base short, with 27 bases between. The DNA for the CDR3 is TGTGCCAGCAGAACCCGCCGCCTGAGACAGGCGACGATCCAAGAGACCCAGTACTTC. Translated, it gives CASRTRRLRQATIQETQYF.

This clone appeared a single time. The chain links TRBV7-3 to TRBJ2-2; 14 bases match TRBD2. The CDR3 sequence is 18 residues long. The V segment lost 1 base and the J segment 2 bases; nucleotides outside the gene matches: 3. CDR1 and CDR2 (germline): SGHTA, FQGTGA. The CDR3 sequence: CASSLRGLAGANTGELFF. CDR3 sequence (DNA): TGTGCCAGCAGCTTAAGGGGACTAGCGGGAGCTAACACCGGGGAGCTGTTTTTT.